This passage covers 22 T cell receptor beta chains from one sample sequenced in a study of T cell changes during pregnancy in multiple sclerosis. Clones were read by immunoSEQ multiplex PCR, and TCRdb kept only the in-frame ones, dropping some. The data hold more than 10,000 clones, with roughly 88% observed a single time. The material sequenced was CD8+ T cells from peripheral blood mononuclear cells, taken after pregnancy. The receptors were sampled from a female donor in good health, enrolled as a control in a pregnancy study.

The J gene is TRBJ2-7, the V gene TRBV10-2, with D possibly matching TRBD2 (6 bases). The germline gives CDR1 WSHSY, CDR2 SAAADI. The CDR3 is 13 residues long. Trimming took 10 bases from V and 0 from J, leaving 13 bases between them. The CDR3 reads CAIRDFSSYEQYF. In nucleotides, the CDR3 is TGCGCCATCAGGGACTTCAGCTCCTACGAGCAGTACTTC.

The chain uses TRBV19 and TRBJ2-2; 7 nucleotides match TRBD1. CDR3 length: 14 residues. Germline values: CDR1 LNHDA, CDR2 SQIVND (reference sequence). V shed 10 bases and J 0 bases; nucleotides not matched to a gene: 5. The CDR3 spells CATIGTANTGELFF. The CDR3 DNA is TGTGCCACCATCGGGACAGCGAACACCGGGGAGCTGTTTTTT.

The chain uses TRBV7-9 and TRBJ2-7; 8 nucleotides agree with TRBD2. V shed 3 bases and J 2 bases; nucleotides not matched to a gene: 6. This CDR3 is built from 15 residues. CDR1 and CDR2 from the germline V gene are SEHNR and FQNEAQ (reference sequence). The CDR3 is CASSFSGGGTYEQYF. The CDR3 DNA reads TGTGCCAGCAGCTTCTCGGGAGGGGGGACCTACGAGCAGTACTTC.

This clone occurred once. The chain is built from TRBV28 and TRBJ2-6; 8 nucleotides agree with TRBD2. The CDR3 loop spans 18 amino acids. Germline V CDR1 and CDR2: MDHEN, SYDVKM. After removal of 5 bases from V and 2 bases from J, the junction contained 11 bases not matched to a gene. CDR3 sequence reads: CASSPFGTSIPGANVLTF. The CDR3 DNA follows: TGTGCCAGCAGTCCTTTCGGGACTAGTATCCCTGGGGCCAACGTCCTGACTTTC.

The rearrangement joins TRBV6-5 to TRBJ1-5; D is undetermined. There are 12 residues in the CDR3. V lost 2 bases and J 6 bases, leaving 5 bases between the germline ends. Germline V gene lookup returns CDR1 MNHEY and CDR2 SVGAGI. CDR3 sequence: CASSYHGQPQHF. The CDR3 coding sequence is TGTGCCAGCAGTTACCACGGTCAGCCCCAGCATTTT.

The chain couples TRBV2 to TRBJ2-5; D is possibly TRBD2 (6 bases). Germline values: CDR1 SNHLY, CDR2 FYNNEI. This CDR3 has 13 amino acids. Trimming took 4 bases from V and 5 from J, leaving 11 bases between them. CDR3 nucleotides: TGTGCCAGCAGTGGAGCCCGGGGGGAGACCCAGTACTTC. This codes for CASSGARGETQYF.

V is TRBV29-1 and J is TRBJ1-1; no clear D. V was trimmed by 8 bases and J by 4 bases, leaving 11 bases between them. CDR1 and CDR2 (germline): SQVTM, ANQGSEA. This CDR3 contains 11 residues. CDR3 sequence: CSPRRGTEAFF. DNA of the CDR3: TGCAGCCCCCGCCGGGGCACTGAAGCTTTCTTT. The complete variable domain, with remaining parts taken from reference TRBV29-1 and TRBJ1-1, reads SAVISQKPSRDICQRGTSLTIQCQVDSQVTMMFWYRQQPGQSLTLIATANQGSEATYESGFVIDKFPISRPNLTFSTLTVSNMSPEDSSIYLCSPRRGTEAFFGQGTRLTVV.

The chain combines TRBV7-8 with TRBJ2-2, with 7 bases that match TRBD1. The CDR3 contains 14 residues. Germline V gene lookup returns CDR1 SGHVS and CDR2 FQNEAQ. The trim removed 5 bases at V and 5 bases at J, leaving 5 bases unmatched. In nucleotides, the CDR3 is TGTGCCAGCAGCGACGACAGGGAGACCGGGGAGCTGTTTTTT. This sequence encodes CASSDDRETGELFF.

The V and J genes are TRBV28 and TRBJ2-1; the D gene is possibly TRBD1 (6 bases). CDR1 MDHEN and CDR2 SYDVKM come from the germline V gene. This CDR3 has 14 residues. The V gene lost 5 bases and the J gene lost 10 bases, with 18 bases spanning the gap. The CDR3 DNA is TGTGCCAGCAGTCTTATGGGGGCTGGGACAGAGCAGTTCTTC. Its protein is CASSLMGAGTEQFF.

The V call is TRBV7-8, the J call TRBJ1-2, with TRBD1 matching 8 bases. The V segment lost 2 bases and the J segment 6 bases; nucleotides outside the gene matches: 8. The CDR3 totals 15 residues. Germline-derived CDR1 and CDR2 are SGHVS and FQNEAQ. CDR3 nucleotide sequence: TGTGCCAGCAGCTTATTCGCAGGGGGCAGCGATGGCTACACCTTC. Protein sequence: CASSLFAGGSDGYTF.

For the CDR3, the DNA is TGTGCCACCGAACAGGGACAGAGCTACGAGCAGTACTTC. Translation: CATEQGQSYEQYF. The chain couples TRBV28 to TRBJ2-7; TRBD1 aligns across 7 bases. With V trimmed by 10 bases and J by 3 bases, 9 bases remained unmatched. Germline CDR1 is MDHEN and CDR2 is SYDVKM. This CDR3 spans 13 amino acids.

V gene TRBV28 combines with J gene TRBJ2-1; a weak D match, TRBD1 (6 bases). Trimming removed 0 bases from V and 2 bases from J, with 17 bases in between. CDR3 size: 18 residues. Germline V gene lookup returns CDR1 MDHEN and CDR2 SYDVKM. CDR3 DNA: TGTGCCAGCAGTTTATGTATCCAAGGGGGACAACCCTACAATGAGCAGTTCTTC. This sequence encodes CASSLCIQGGQPYNEQFF.

The rearrangement links TRBV27 to TRBJ1-5, with a tentative D call TRBD1 (6 bases). The ends were cut back, 1 base at V and 7 bases at J, with 17 bases in the middle. The CDR3 runs to 16 residues. Germline V CDR1 and CDR2: MNHEY, SMNVEV (reference sequence). CDR3: CASSLWRTVGRQPQHF. The CDR3 DNA reads TGTGCCAGCAGTTTATGGCGGACAGTGGGCCGACAGCCCCAGCATTTT.

J is TRBJ2-1 and V is TRBV7-3; 8 bases agree with TRBD1. V shed 1 base, J shed 7 bases, and the junction held 6 bases outside the gene matches. CDR3 size: 15 residues. Per the germline V gene, CDR1 is SGHTA and CDR2 is FQGTGA. CDR3 nucleotides: TGTGCCAGCAGCTTAAGGCAGGGGGCCGGTAATGAGCAGTTCTTC. It specifies CASSLRQGAGNEQFF.

The rearrangement joins TRBV6-4 to TRBJ2-1, with TRBD1 as a possible D gene (6 bases). This CDR3 comprises 16 residues. With 0 bases removed from V and 5 bases from J, the gap between germline ends came to 14 bases. From germline, CDR1 is MRHNA and CDR2 SNTAGT. The CDR3 loop is CASSDSAQGKDNEQFF. CDR3 nucleotides: TGTGCCAGCAGTGACTCGGCACAGGGCAAGGACAATGAGCAGTTCTTC.

The gene calls are TRBV4-2 and TRBJ2-5, with 8 bases fitting TRBD2. This CDR3 has 16 residues. The germline gives CDR1 LGHNA, CDR2 YNFKEQ. V gave up 0 bases and J gave up 4 bases; unmatched junction bases: 7. CDR3 loop: CASSQEGSGMVETQYF. The DNA for the CDR3 is TGTGCCAGCAGCCAAGAGGGTAGCGGGATGGTAGAGACCCAGTACTTC.

The V gene is TRBV5-1, the J gene TRBJ2-1; 8 bases are shared with TRBD2. With V trimmed by 4 bases and J by 4 bases, 7 bases remained unmatched. CDR1 SGHRS and CDR2 YFSETQ come from the germline V gene. There are 15 residues in the CDR3. CDR3 in amino acids: CASSQSGGDYNEQFF. CDR3 nucleotides: TGCGCCAGCAGCCAGAGCGGGGGAGATTACAATGAGCAGTTCTTC.

The chain recombines TRBV13 with TRBJ2-1; 9 nucleotides line up with TRBD2. Germline CDR1 and CDR2: PRHDT and FYEKMQ (reference sequence). This CDR3 is 16 amino acids long. The V segment lost 1 base and the J segment 4 bases; nucleotides outside the gene matches: 5. The CDR3 nucleotides read TGTGCCAGCAGCTTAGATCCTAGCGGGGCTTACAATGAGCAGTTCTTC. This gives the protein CASSLDPSGAYNEQFF.

Points on this clone: One junction end disagrees with the germline gene, perhaps due to a read error. J is TRBJ2-7 and V is TRBV27; 8 bases match TRBD2. The germline V gene encodes CDR1 MNHEY and CDR2 SMNVEV (reference sequence). CDR3 length: 13 residues. CDR3: CATSIQRGTEQYF. As DNA, the CDR3 is TGTGCCACCAGTATTCAGCGGGGGACCGAGCAGTACTTC.

The chain employs TRBV28 and TRBJ2-7, with 8 nucleotides matching TRBD1. The CDR3 runs to 12 residues. Trimming removed 7 bases from V and 4 bases from J; junction bases left unmatched: 3. The germline V gene encodes CDR1 MDHEN and CDR2 SYDVKM. The CDR3: CASTTGDYEQYF. The CDR3 region has the DNA TGTGCCAGCACGACAGGGGATTACGAGCAGTACTTC.

The chain uses TRBV5-1 and TRBJ1-3, with D tentatively TRBD1 (6 bases). This CDR3 comprises 14 residues. Germline V gene sequence: CDR1 SGHRS, CDR2 YFSETQ. V lost 4 bases and J 8 bases, leaving 16 bases between the germline ends. The CDR3 coding sequence is TGCGCCAGCAGCCCTCAGAACAGGGCTGACACCATATATTTT. It translates to CASSPQNRADTIYF. Complete variable domain (other parts from reference TRBV5-1 and TRBJ1-3): KAGVTQTPRYLIKTRGQQVTLSCSPISGHRSVSWYQQTPGQGLQFLFEYFSETQRNKGNFPGRFSGRQFSNSRSEMNVSTLELGDSALYLCASSPQNRADTIYFGEGSWLTVV.

The chain links TRBV6-1 to TRBJ2-1, with 7 bases fitting TRBD2. Trimming took 2 bases from V and 4 from J; bases not matched to a gene: 5. CDR1 is MNHNS, CDR2 SASEGT, per germline. This CDR3 has 15 amino acids. DNA of the CDR3: TGTGCCAGCAGTGAATGGGGGGGGGAGTACAATGAGCAGTTCTTC. Translating gives CASSEWGGEYNEQFF.